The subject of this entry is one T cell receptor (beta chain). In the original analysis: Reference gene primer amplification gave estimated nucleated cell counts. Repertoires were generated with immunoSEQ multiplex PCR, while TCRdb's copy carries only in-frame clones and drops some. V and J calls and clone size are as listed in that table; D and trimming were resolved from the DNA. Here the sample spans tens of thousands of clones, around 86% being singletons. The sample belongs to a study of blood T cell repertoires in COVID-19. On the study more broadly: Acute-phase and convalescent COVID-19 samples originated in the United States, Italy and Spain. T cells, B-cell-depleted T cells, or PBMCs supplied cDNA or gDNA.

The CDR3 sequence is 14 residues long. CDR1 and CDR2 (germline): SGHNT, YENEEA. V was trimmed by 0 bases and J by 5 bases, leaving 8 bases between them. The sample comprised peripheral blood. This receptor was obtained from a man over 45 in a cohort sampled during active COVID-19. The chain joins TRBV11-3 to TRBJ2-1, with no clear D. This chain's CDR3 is CASSLEARHNEQFF. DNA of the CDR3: TGTGCCAGCAGCTTAGAGGCTAGACACAATGAGCAGTTCTTC.